This T cell receptor beta chain was recovered during a study of T-cell memory formation after mild COVID-19. Study-wide findings and caveats: Unconfirmed was the SARS-CoV-2 specificity of second-wave clones that peaked on day 37. Chiefly within CM and EM were the contracting CD4+ clones; CD8+ ones were within EMRA.

TCRdb independently ran MiXCR on the 5' RACE reads; one entry per CDR3 protein. The table records about 430,000 distinct CDR3 sequences, 24% of them present only once. V lost 4 bases, J lost 2 bases, and 6 bases stayed unmatched. The CDR3 length is 15 residues. Germline assignment: CDR1 SGDLS and CDR2 YYNGEE. This clonotype was counted a few times. No antigen is known for it. Sequences were obtained from PBMCs or a T cell subset sorted from them (not recorded which). The rearrangement links TRBV9 to TRBJ1-5, with 7 bases fitting TRBD1. The origin of this receptor is an adult woman who had mild COVID-19 (a few samples of this study predate the infection). Cell type and time point are not known. As DNA, the CDR3 is TGTGCCAGCAGCCCGAATACAGGGGGCAATCAGCCCCAGCATTTT. It yields the protein CASSPNTGGNQPQHF.